Presented here are 15 T cell receptor beta chains from one specimen sequenced in a study of post-analysis software for immune sequencing data. These TCRs are of unknown antigen specificity. Study observations and caveats: Elevated frequency relative to controls characterized several TRBV segments in patients, TRBV5-6, TRBV5-1 and TRBV20-1 among them.

TCR beta libraries were prepared from cDNA with unique molecular identifiers. Each CDR3 protein is one row after TCRdb ran MiXCR on the PCR reads. The sample carries roughly 580,000 distinct CDR3 sequences, 44% recorded once. Sample: blood. Source of these receptors: a girl between 5 and 17 years old with multiple sclerosis.

Here the CDR3 reads CASGLQGNYGYTF. DNA for the CDR3: TGTGCCAGCGGATTACAGGGCAACTATGGCTACACCTTC. The rearrangement links TRBV12-3 or TRBV12-4 to TRBJ1-2; perhaps TRBD1 as D (6 bases). The CDR3 is 13 residues long. The V gene lost 8 bases and the J gene lost 2 bases, with 12 bases spanning the gap.

This chain uses TRBV6-1 with TRBJ1-2; tentatively, D is TRBD1 (5 bases). The germline V gene has CDR1 MNHNS and CDR2 SASEGT. The germline V and J ends were trimmed by 7 bases and 6 bases, with 18 bases remaining between them. The CDR3 is 14 residues long. The CDR3 sequence: CASIPGGALDGYTF. The DNA of the CDR3 is TGTGCCAGCATCCCGGGAGGGGCGCTTGATGGCTACACCTTC.

This clonotype was seen more than once but under ten times. The chain is built from TRBV7-9 and TRBJ2-7, with D possibly being TRBD2 (6 bases). The CDR3 runs to 18 residues. Germline values: CDR1 SEHNR, CDR2 FQNEAQ (reference sequence). V lost 5 bases to trimming and J lost 0 bases, with 23 bases between them. The CDR3 sequence: CASSGNDLGRGSSYEQYF. CDR3 nucleotides: TGTGCCAGCAGCGGAAACGATCTCGGACGGGGGTCCTCCTACGAGCAGTACTTC.

The chain recombines TRBV9 with TRBJ2-3; 10 bases fit TRBD1. The V gene's germline CDR1 is SGDLS and CDR2 YYNGEE. With 3 bases clipped from V and 3 bases from J, the junction kept 10 bases outside the gene matches. The CDR3 totals 17 residues. The CDR3 sequence: CASSAVSPGQGTDTQYF. CDR3 bases: TGTGCCAGCAGCGCAGTCTCTCCGGGACAGGGGACAGATACGCAGTATTTT.

CDR3 DNA sequence: TGCAGCGTTTTGGGACTAGCTACAGATACGCAGTATTTT. The encoded protein is CSVLGLATDTQYF. V usage is TRBV29-1 and J usage is TRBJ2-3, with 9 bases fitting TRBD2. Trimming at V came to 5 bases and at J to 3 bases, leaving 3 bases not matched to a gene. The germline CDR1 and CDR2 sequences are SQVTM and ANQGSEA. This CDR3 spans 13 amino acids.

This clonotype was counted a few times. The chain has TRBV25-1 and TRBJ1-2, with D perhaps matching TRBD1 (6 bases). The CDR3 contains 16 residues. Trimming left V 4 bases short and J 6 bases short, with 21 bases between. Germline-derived CDR1 and CDR2 are MGHDK and SYGVNS. CDR3 sequence reads: CASSVRPTGTLDGYTF. The CDR3 DNA reads TGTGCCAGCAGTGTCCGCCCGACAGGAACTCTTGATGGCTACACCTTC.

Worth noting for this clonotype: One junction end does not reproduce the germline sequence, and a read error may be involved. The chain couples TRBV27 to TRBJ2-1; 8 nucleotides align to TRBD2. CDR1 is MNHEY, CDR2 SMNVEV, per germline (reference sequence). The CDR3 is 14 amino acids. Here the CDR3 DNA reads TGCGCCAGCAGTACTAGCGGATCCTACAATGAGCAGTTCTTC. As protein: CASSTSGSYNEQFF.

The rearrangement links TRBV12-3 or TRBV12-4 to TRBJ1-5; 10 nucleotides line up with TRBD1. V dropped 5 bases and J dropped 2; count of bases not matched to a gene: 3. The CDR3 spans 15 residues. The CDR3 bases are TGTGCCAGCAGTCCCGACAGGGGGCGCAATCAGCCCCAGCATTTT. Protein sequence: CASSPDRGRNQPQHF.

The rearrangement uses TRBV6-2 or TRBV6-3 and TRBJ1-5, with a possible D match to TRBD1 (5 bases). V lost 4 bases to trimming and J lost 5 bases, with 15 bases between them. CDR3 length equals 15 residues. CDR1 and CDR2 from the germline V gene are MNHEY and SVGEGT. As DNA, the CDR3 is TGTGCCAGCAGTTCCCAGGGTTACTCTTATCAGCCCCAGCATTTT. Residues: CASSSQGYSYQPQHF.

The V gene is TRBV20-1, the J gene TRBJ1-5; no clear D. Per germline, CDR1 DFQATT and CDR2 SNEGSKA (reference sequence). This CDR3 region has 12 residues. The V end lost 3 bases, the J end lost 1 base, and 4 bases lay between the germline ends. CDR3 amino acids: CSARKSNQPQHF. In nucleotides, the CDR3 is TGCAGTGCTAGGAAGAGCAATCAGCCCCAGCATTTT.

This chain joins TRBV12-3 or TRBV12-4 and TRBJ2-7; 7 bases agree with TRBD1. V lost 3 bases to trimming and J lost 5 bases; unmatched junction nucleotides: 10. The CDR3 length is 15 residues. CDR3 nucleotides: TGTGCCAGCAGTTTGGCTGCCGGGACAGCCAACGAGCAGTACTTC. It is translated as CASSLAAGTANEQYF.

With respect to this clonotype: A much larger clone differs from this one at a single base, so this may be a read error. The V call is TRBV6-2 or TRBV6-3, the J call TRBJ2-1; D is unresolved. With the DNA end fitting TRBJ2-7 better, the J assignment may be wrong. CDR1 and CDR2 from the germline V gene are MNHEY and SVGEGT. The CDR3 extends over 15 amino acids. The CDR3 sequence is CASRVFSGSYNEQYF. DNA for the CDR3: TGTGCCAGCAGGGTGTTTTCGGGCTCCTACAATGAGCAGTACTTC.

This clonotype was picked up one time. V gene TRBV7-2 combines with J gene TRBJ1-1; D may be TRBD1 (5 bases). Trimming cost V 5 bases and J 5 bases, with 21 bases left between them. CDR3 length equals 16 residues. Germline V gene sequence: CDR1 SGHTA, CDR2 FQGNSA. In DNA, the CDR3 is TGTGCCAGCAGCCCCAAAGCCGGGACCCGGGCGACTGAAGCTTTCTTT. Translating it yields CASSPKAGTRATEAFF.

The V gene is TRBV12-3 or TRBV12-4, the J gene TRBJ1-2; 8 positions match TRBD1. V gave up 1 base and J gave up 3 bases; unmatched junction bases: 1. This CDR3 has 14 amino acids. CDR3 sequence: CASSLVTGDYGYTF. CDR3 DNA: TGTGCCAGCAGTTTAGTGACAGGGGACTATGGCTACACCTTC.

The chain carries TRBV12-3 or TRBV12-4 and TRBJ2-4, with 7 bases that match TRBD1. The CDR3 is made up of 15 amino acids. V shed 6 bases and J 3 bases; nucleotides not matched to a gene: 8. DNA for the CDR3: TGTGCCAGCAGCTGGGCAGGGGGTGGCAAAAACATTCAGTACTTC. Encoded protein: CASSWAGGGKNIQYF.